Listed below are T cell receptor beta chains from one sample, sequenced in a study of regulatory T cells in long-lasting Graves disease. One entry per CDR3 protein, called by TCRdb with MiXCR from the multiplex PCR reads. In the table there are 560,000 or so distinct CDR3 sequences, approximately 16% of which are singletons. These sequences were also reported in another study, on T cells in Graves' hyperthyroidism and ophthalmopathy.

This specimen consisted of peripheral blood mononuclear cells (PBMCs), obtained at new diagnosis, from a patient treated with antithyroid drugs. The receptors were gathered from a man between 18 and 35 years old with Graves disease. Both conserved end residues are part of each CDR3. The D gene is left open where the match is weak. Size values are once, few and many counts, or a class for expanded clones, and some rows have none.

D,size,V,J,CDR3,DNA
.,many,TRBV10-3,TRBJ2-3,CAIRAREPDTQYF,TGTGCCATCAGAGCCCGGGAGCCCGATACGCAGTATTTT
.,.,TRBV9,TRBJ2-2,CASSVGSRNTGELFF,TGTGCCAGCAGCGTAGGAAGCAGGAACACCGGGGAGCTGTTTTTT
.,many,TRBV19,TRBJ1-5,CASSSGSNQPQHF,TGTGCCAGCAGTTCGGGCAGCAATCAGCCCCAGCATTTT
.,many,TRBV27,TRBJ2-1,CASSLLASANEQFF,TGTGCCAGCAGTTTATTGGCTAGCGCTAATGAGCAGTTCTTC
TRBD1,.,TRBV5-1,TRBJ2-7,CASSSWDRRTYEQYF,TGCGCCAGCAGCTCCTGGGACAGGCGAACCTACGAGCAGTACTTC
.,few,TRBV5-1,TRBJ2-3,CASSPGTMEDTQYF,TGCGCCAGCAGCCCTGGGACAATGGAGGATACGCAGTATTTT
.,.,TRBV19,TRBJ2-1,CASSILAVTYNEQFF,TGTGCCAGTAGTATTCTCGCGGTCACCTACAATGAGCAGTTCTTC
TRBD2,.,TRBV5-5,TRBJ2-7,CASSLPGGGGLYEQYF,TGTGCCAGCAGCTTGCCCGGGGGGGGAGGGCTATACGAGCAGTACTTC
.,few,TRBV29-1,TRBJ1-4,CSVLEWQPSTNEKLFF,TGCAGCGTTCTCGAATGGCAGCCGTCAACTAATGAAAAACTGTTTTTT
TRBD2,.,TRBV5-1,TRBJ2-3,CASSPSGRRSADTQYF,TGCGCCAGCAGCCCTAGCGGGAGGAGGAGCGCAGATACGCAGTATTTT
.,few,TRBV5-6,TRBJ1-6,CASSSDWRRLSPLHF,TGTGCCAGCAGCTCGGACTGGCGGCGGCTTTCACCCCTCCACTTT
.,.,TRBV12-3/TRBV12-4,TRBJ1-5,CASRGDSDGPQHF,TGTGCCAGCAGGGGAGACAGCGATGGGCCCCAGCATTTT
.,.,TRBV4-1,TRBJ2-5,CASSQGAPQETQYF,TGCGCCAGCAGCCAAGGAGCACCCCAAGAGACCCAGTACTTC
TRBD2,many,TRBV29-1,TRBJ2-3,CSVEAGGRAGSTDTQYF,TGCAGCGTTGAAGCAGGCGGGAGGGCAGGAAGCACAGATACGCAGTATTTT
TRBD1,many,TRBV28,TRBJ1-6,CASSLRGPVSPLHF,TGTGCCAGCAGTCTCAGGGGGCCGGTTTCACCCCTCCACTTT
TRBD2,many,TRBV20-1,TRBJ2-7,CSAMASGNYEQYF,TGCAGTGCGATGGCTAGCGGGAATTACGAGCAGTACTTC
TRBD2,.,TRBV20-1,TRBJ2-7,CSASISGAYEQYF,TGCAGTGCTAGTATTAGCGGGGCCTACGAGCAGTACTTC
TRBD2,few,TRBV6-1,TRBJ2-7,CASRPGLAGRPGSYEQYF,TGTGCCAGCAGACCGGGACTAGCGGGACGTCCTGGCTCCTACGAGCAGTACTTC
.,.,TRBV18,TRBJ1-2,CASSPPRAAYGYTF,TGTGCCAGCTCACCACCGCGGGCAGCCTATGGCTACACCTTC
TRBD2,.,TRBV20-1,TRBJ2-1,CSVIPPGLAGNEQFF,TGCAGTGTCATCCCCCCGGGACTAGCGGGCAATGAGCAGTTCTTC
.,many,TRBV9,TRBJ2-7,CASSVGAPGFEQYF,TGTGCCAGCAGCGTAGGGGCCCCAGGGTTCGAGCAGTACTTC
TRBD2,.,TRBV11-3,TRBJ2-1,CASSPRASGASYSEQFF,TGTGCCAGCAGCCCCCGGGCTAGCGGTGCCTCCTACAGTGAGCAGTTCTTC
.,.,TRBV6-2/TRBV6-3,TRBJ2-5,CASSYSTVEPGPGEETQYF,TGTGCCAGCAGTTACTCGACAGTTGAACCCGGGCCGGGAGAAGAGACCCAGTACTTC
.,many,TRBV5-1,TRBJ1-2,CASSSGSPAGPGSNYGYTF,TGCGCCAGCAGCTCCGGATCCCCCGCGGGGCCAGGGTCTAACTATGGCTACACCTTC
.,many,TRBV7-2,TRBJ2-3,CASSLAFRPDTQYF,TGTGCCAGCAGCTTAGCGTTCCGCCCAGATACGCAGTATTTT
.,few,TRBV18,TRBJ2-3,CASSRDSNTDTQYF,TGTGCCAGCTCGCGGGACAGCAACACAGATACGCAGTATTTT
.,many,TRBV20-1,TRBJ2-7,CSARRRVGLLVYEQYF,TGCAGTGCCCGAAGACGGGTAGGGCTGTTGGTCTACGAGCAGTACTTC
.,.,TRBV18,TRBJ1-4,CASTGTPTNEKLFF,TGTGCCAGCACCGGGACACCTACTAATGAAAAACTGTTTTTT
.,many,TRBV20-1,TRBJ2-5,CSAIREGTVGWETQYF,TGCAGTGCTATACGAGAAGGGACCGTAGGATGGGAGACCCAGTACTTC
TRBD1,few,TRBV12-3/TRBV12-4,TRBJ1-2,CASSSGQGEGYTF,TGTGCCAGCAGTTCGGGACAGGGGGAAGGCTACACCTTC